Listed here are 26 T cell receptor beta chains from one sample, sequenced in a study of blood T cell repertoires in COVID-19. Libraries were prepared by immunoSEQ multiplex PCR; TCRdb keeps only in-frame clonotypes and omits some of them. This sample yields under 300,000 clones, of which 88% are seen a single time; just under 0.8% belongs to the top ten. Sequencing was done on a sample of peripheral blood. Receptors were obtained from a woman aged 25 to 39 with acute or convalescent COVID-19.

The gene calls are TRBV5-6 and TRBJ1-5, with D perhaps matching TRBD1 (6 bases). The CDR3 consists of 16 residues. Germline values: CDR1 SGHDT, CDR2 YYEEEE. Trimming took 3 bases from V and 0 from J, leaving 13 bases between them. CDR3 coding DNA: TGTGCCAGCAGCTCATCGGGACACCATAGCAATCAGCCCCAGCATTTT. It codes for CASSSSGHHSNQPQHF.

The CDR3 is CASSLADGSRFVTQYF. The CDR3 DNA sequence: TGTGCCAGCAGCTTGGCCGACGGGAGCCGGTTCGTGACCCAGTACTTC. The chain recombines TRBV5-4 with TRBJ2-5, with D possibly TRBD2 on 6 matching bases. The CDR3 is made up of 16 amino acids. Trimming stripped 0 bases from V and 7 bases from J, with 19 bases between. The germline gives CDR1 SGHNT, CDR2 YYREEE (reference sequence). Variable domain in full (rest from reference TRBV5-4 and TRBJ2-5): ETGVTQSPTHLIKTRGQQVTLRCSSQSGHNTVSWYQQALGQGPQFIFQYYREEENGRGNFPPRFSGLQFPNYSSELNVNALELDDSALYLCASSLADGSRFVTQYFGPGTRLLVL.

V usage is TRBV6-6 and J usage is TRBJ2-7; 7 bases line up with TRBD1. Per germline, CDR1 MNHNY and CDR2 SVGAGI (reference sequence). With 7 bases clipped from V and 3 bases from J, the junction kept 3 bases outside the gene matches. This CDR3 is 12 amino acids long. The CDR3 region is CASTGQNYEQYF. As DNA, the CDR3 is TGTGCCAGCACGGGACAGAACTACGAGCAGTACTTC.

The V call is TRBV5-1, the J call TRBJ1-4; the match to TRBD1 covers 10 bases. V shed 0 bases, J shed 7 bases, and the junction held 3 bases outside the gene matches. Germline CDR1 is SGHRS and CDR2 is YFSETQ. The CDR3 spans 15 residues. CDR3: CASSLEGQGSEKLFF. The DNA of the CDR3 is TGCGCCAGCAGCTTGGAGGGACAGGGGAGTGAAAAACTGTTTTTT.

The chain joins TRBV19 to TRBJ1-5; D is uncertain. The V gene's germline CDR1 is LNHDA and CDR2 SQIVND (reference sequence). CDR3 length: 12 residues. Between the trimmed V and J ends, which lost 7 bases and 3 bases, there was a span of 7 bases. The CDR3 sequence is CASTSTNQPQHF. CDR3 in DNA: TGTGCCAGTACGTCTACCAATCAGCCCCAGCATTTT.

The rearrangement links TRBV21-1 to TRBJ2-3; TRBD1, the table's D call, lacks a check against the DNA. TRBV21-1 is designated a pseudogene. The length of the CDR3 is 14 residues. CDR3 sequence: CAIRTGDSTDTQYF. Here the CDR3 DNA reads TGTGCCATCCGGACAGGGGATTCAACAGATACGCAGTATTTT.

The chain couples TRBV5-4 to TRBJ2-1, with a tentative D call TRBD2 (6 bases). The ends were cut back, 4 bases at V and 0 bases at J, with 14 bases in the middle. The CDR3 sequence is 16 residues long. The V gene's germline CDR1 is SGHNT and CDR2 YYREEE (reference sequence). The CDR3 protein is CASSPGTASSYNEQFF. The CDR3 DNA follows: TGTGCCAGCAGCCCGGGGACTGCAAGCTCCTACAATGAGCAGTTCTTC. Complete variable domain (other parts from reference TRBV5-4 and TRBJ2-1): ETGVTQSPTHLIKTRGQQVTLRCSSQSGHNTVSWYQQALGQGPQFIFQYYREEENGRGNFPPRFSGLQFPNYSSELNVNALELDDSALYLCASSPGTASSYNEQFFGPGTRLTVL.

V usage is TRBV11-3 and J usage is TRBJ1-1; TRBD1 matches 9 bases. With V trimmed by 5 bases and J by 6 bases, 1 base remained unmatched. CDR3 size: 12 residues. Per germline, CDR1 SGHNT and CDR2 YENEEA. The CDR3 loop reads CASSGDRAEAFF. CDR3 nucleotide sequence: TGTGCCAGCAGCGGGGACAGGGCTGAAGCTTTCTTT. The whole variable domain, filled in from reference TRBV11-3 and TRBJ1-1, reads EAGVVQSPRYKIIEKKQPVAFWCNPISGHNTLYWYLQNLGQGPELLIRYENEEAVDDSQLPKDRFSAERLKGVDSTLKIQPAELGDSAVYLCASSGDRAEAFFGQGTRLTVV.

The V call is TRBV10-3, the J call TRBJ1-6; D not resolved. The V and J ends lost 2 bases and 7 bases respectively, with 15 bases between them. This CDR3 contains 16 residues. The germline V gene has CDR1 ENHRY and CDR2 SYGVKD. CDR3 nucleotide sequence: TGTGCCATCAGTGAGCGCGTCACGATCGGGAATTCACCCCTCCACTTT. Its translation is CAISERVTIGNSPLHF.

The chain is built from TRBV29-1 and TRBJ2-7; 7 nucleotides line up with TRBD2. The CDR3 has 12 residues. The germline CDR1 and CDR2 sequences are SQVTM and ANQGSEA. The junction had 6 bases not matched to a gene; V was cut back by 7 bases and J by 3 bases. CDR3 sequence: CSARGEYYEQYF. DNA for the CDR3: TGCAGCGCCCGGGGGGAGTACTACGAGCAGTACTTC.

The rearrangement joins TRBV18 to TRBJ2-2; D may be TRBD2 (5 bases). Germline assignment: CDR1 KGHSH and CDR2 LQKENI. The CDR3 extends over 15 amino acids. Trimming shortened V by 2 bases and J by 3 bases, and 10 bases separated the two germline ends. For the CDR3, the DNA is TGTGCCAGCTCACCAGCGGGTCTCGACACCGGGGAGCTGTTTTTT. Its protein product is CASSPAGLDTGELFF.

This sequence joins TRBV29-1 and TRBJ2-7; a weak D match, TRBD1 (5 bases). V was pared by 3 bases and J by 3 bases, with 6 bases between. Per germline, CDR1 SQVTM and CDR2 ANQGSEA. The CDR3 runs to 11 residues. CDR3 residues: CSVDTGYEQYF. The CDR3 region has the DNA TGCAGCGTTGACACAGGCTACGAGCAGTACTTC.

This chain joins TRBV6-6 and TRBJ2-1; weak D call: TRBD2 (6 bases). V shed 8 bases and J shed 10 bases, with 15 bases lying between them. Per the germline V gene, CDR1 is MNHNY and CDR2 is SVGAGI (reference sequence). The CDR3 runs 12 residues. CDR3 sequence (DNA): TGTGCCAGCCCTAACCGGAGCGGGGAGCAGTTCTTC. It codes for CASPNRSGEQFF.

This clone came up a few times. V and J are TRBV9 and TRBJ2-7; possible D gene TRBD1, 5 bases. There are 13 residues in the CDR3. V lost 4 bases, J lost 0 bases, and 8 bases lay in between. Germline assignment: CDR1 SGDLS and CDR2 YYNGEE. CDR3 DNA: TGTGCCAGCAGCAAAGACAGCTCCTACGAGCAGTACTTC. It specifies CASSKDSSYEQYF. The complete variable domain, with remaining parts taken from reference TRBV9 and TRBJ2-7, reads DSGVTQTPKHLITATGQRVTLRCSPRSGDLSVYWYQQSLDQGLQFLIQYYNGEERAKGNILERFSAQQFPDLHSELNLSSLELGDSALYFCASSKDSSYEQYFGPGTRLTVT.

The J gene is TRBJ1-5, the V gene TRBV11-2; D gene ambiguous. This CDR3 contains 14 residues. The V and J ends lost 5 bases and 0 bases respectively, with 8 bases between them. Germline CDR1 reads SGHAT; CDR2 reads FQNNGV. CDR3 protein: CASSGPNSNQPQHF. The CDR3 DNA reads as TGTGCCAGCAGCGGGCCGAATAGCAATCAGCCCCAGCATTTT. Full variable domain (missing parts from reference TRBV11-2 and TRBJ1-5): EAGVAQSPRYKIIEKRQSVAFWCNPISGHATLYWYQQILGQGPKLLIQFQNNGVVDDSQLPKDRFSAERLKGVDSTLKIQPAKLEDSAVYLCASSGPNSNQPQHFGDGTRLSIL.

This clone was seen just once. V and J are TRBV7-2 and TRBJ2-1; D possibly corresponds to TRBD2 (5 bases). The CDR3 spans 17 residues. CDR1 is SGHTA and CDR2 is FQGNSA in the germline V gene. V was cut by 3 bases and J by 2 bases, with 17 bases left in between. The CDR3 nucleotides read TGTGCCAGCAGCTTGACCTCGCCGGGAAGGCCCTACAATGAGCAGTTCTTC. Residues: CASSLTSPGRPYNEQFF. Supplemented by reference TRBV7-2 and TRBJ2-1, the full variable domain reads GAGVSQSPSNKVTEKGKDVELRCDPISGHTALYWYRQSLGQGLEFLIYFQGNSAPDKSGLPSDRFSAERTGGSVSTLTIQRTQQEDSAVYLCASSLTSPGRPYNEQFFGPGTRLTVL.

This chain uses TRBV5-6 with TRBJ2-7; 8 bases map to TRBD2. CDR1 and CDR2 (germline): SGHDT, YYEEEE. The CDR3 totals 13 residues. Germline trimming cut 0 bases from V and 6 bases from J; bases unmatched to any gene: 2. CDR3 region: CASSLGTSGEQYF. In DNA, the CDR3 is TGTGCCAGCAGCTTGGGTACTAGCGGCGAGCAGTACTTC.

The chain is built from TRBV25-1 and TRBJ2-5; possible D gene TRBD1, 5 bases. Trimming left V 3 bases short and J 2 bases short, with 10 bases between. Germline assignment: CDR1 MGHDK and CDR2 SYGVNS. This CDR3 has 14 residues. CDR3: CASSERQIQETQYF. For the CDR3, the DNA is TGTGCCAGCAGTGAGCGACAGATACAAGAGACCCAGTACTTC.

The chain has TRBV27 and TRBJ2-7, with D unresolved. Trimming shortened V by 1 base and J by 0 bases, and 10 bases separated the two germline ends. The CDR3 is 15 residues long. The germline V gene encodes CDR1 MNHEY and CDR2 SMNVEV (reference sequence). In DNA form, the CDR3 reads TGTGCCAGCAGTTTATTCGCGCGGAGCTCCTACGAGCAGTACTTC. This sequence encodes CASSLFARSSYEQYF.

The chain recombines TRBV18 with TRBJ1-5, with D possibly matching TRBD1 (6 bases). The CDR3 sequence is 16 residues long. The V gene lost 1 base and the J gene lost 3 bases, with 13 bases spanning the gap. The germline CDR1 and CDR2 sequences are KGHSH and LQKENI. CDR3 protein: CASSPLARGDNQPQHF. The CDR3 DNA reads as TGTGCCAGCTCACCACTTGCCAGGGGTGACAATCAGCCCCAGCATTTT.

This chain links TRBV9 with TRBJ2-7, with 10 bases that match TRBD1. The CDR3 contains 15 residues. CDR1 is SGDLS and CDR2 is YYNGEE in the germline V gene. J lost 1 base, V lost 4 bases, and 5 bases had no gene match. The CDR3 loop reads CASSNGQGGSYEQYF. The CDR3 coding sequence is TGTGCCAGCAGCAATGGACAGGGGGGATCCTACGAGCAGTACTTC.

The J gene is TRBJ2-7, the V gene TRBV12-3 or TRBV12-4; the D gene is possibly TRBD2 (6 bases). V gave up 6 bases and J gave up 5 bases, with 14 bases separating them. The CDR3 covers 13 residues. CDR3 nucleotide sequence: TGTGCCAGCAGCCGGGACTTAAACCACGAGCAGTACTTC. Amino acid sequence: CASSRDLNHEQYF.

The CDR3 is CASSLAGAGNYNEQFF. DNA for the CDR3: TGCGCCAGCAGCTTGGCCGGGGCGGGGAACTACAATGAGCAGTTCTTC. This sequence joins TRBV5-1 and TRBJ2-1; perhaps TRBD2 as D (6 bases). The germline V gene encodes CDR1 SGHRS and CDR2 YFSETQ. The CDR3 consists of 16 residues. Trimming left V 0 bases short and J 3 bases short, with 13 bases between.

V usage is TRBV5-1 and J usage is TRBJ1-1; D is possibly TRBD1 (6 bases). V shed 0 bases and J shed 5 bases, with 11 bases lying between them. Germline CDR1 reads SGHRS; CDR2 reads YFSETQ. CDR3 size: 14 residues. In DNA form, the CDR3 reads TGCGCCAGCAGCTTGGGGGGGCTTGAAACTGAAGCTTTCTTT. Protein product: CASSLGGLETEAFF. The full variable domain, completed using reference TRBV5-1 and TRBJ1-1, is KAGVTQTPRYLIKTRGQQVTLSCSPISGHRSVSWYQQTPGQGLQFLFEYFSETQRNKGNFPGRFSGRQFSNSRSEMNVSTLELGDSALYLCASSLGGLETEAFFGQGTRLTVV.

The chain links TRBV5-4 to TRBJ2-7; possible D gene TRBD2, 7 bases. V gave up 2 bases and J gave up 6 bases, with 15 bases separating them. The CDR3 contains 14 residues. Germline CDR1 is SGHNT and CDR2 is YYREEE (reference sequence). The CDR3 loop is CASSFKLGGLEQYF. The DNA for the CDR3 is TGTGCCAGCAGCTTTAAACTGGGGGGGCTCGAGCAGTACTTC.

Worth noting for this clone: One end of the junction does not line up with germline, which may come from a read error. The J gene is TRBJ1-2, the V gene TRBV15; D call uncertain. CDR3 length: 14 amino acids. The germline V gene encodes CDR1 LNHNV and CDR2 YYDKDF (reference sequence). CDR3 coding DNA: TGTGCCACCAGCAGAGACAGATTTAACTATGGTTACACCTTC. Amino acid sequence: CATSRDRFNYGYTF.